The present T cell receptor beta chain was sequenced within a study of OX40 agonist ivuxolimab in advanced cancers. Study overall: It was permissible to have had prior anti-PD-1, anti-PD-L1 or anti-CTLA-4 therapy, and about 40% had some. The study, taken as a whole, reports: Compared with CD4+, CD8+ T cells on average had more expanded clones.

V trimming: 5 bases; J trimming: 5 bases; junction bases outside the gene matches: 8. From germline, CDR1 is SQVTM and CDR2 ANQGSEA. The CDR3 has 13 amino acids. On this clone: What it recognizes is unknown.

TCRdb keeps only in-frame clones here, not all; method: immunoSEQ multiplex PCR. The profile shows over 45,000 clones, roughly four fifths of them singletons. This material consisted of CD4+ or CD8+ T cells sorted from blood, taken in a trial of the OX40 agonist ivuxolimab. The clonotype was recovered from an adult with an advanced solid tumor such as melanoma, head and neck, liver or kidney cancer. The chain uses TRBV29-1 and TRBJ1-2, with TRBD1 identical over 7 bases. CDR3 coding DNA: TGCAGCGTTCGAGACAGGGCTCGGTATGGCTACACCTTC. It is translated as CSVRDRARYGYTF. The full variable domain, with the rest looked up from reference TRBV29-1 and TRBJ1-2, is SAVISQKPSRDICQRGTSLTIQCQVDSQVTMMFWYRQQPGQSLTLIATANQGSEATYESGFVIDKFPISRPNLTFSTLTVSNMSPEDSSIYLCSVRDRARYGYTFGSGTRLTVV.